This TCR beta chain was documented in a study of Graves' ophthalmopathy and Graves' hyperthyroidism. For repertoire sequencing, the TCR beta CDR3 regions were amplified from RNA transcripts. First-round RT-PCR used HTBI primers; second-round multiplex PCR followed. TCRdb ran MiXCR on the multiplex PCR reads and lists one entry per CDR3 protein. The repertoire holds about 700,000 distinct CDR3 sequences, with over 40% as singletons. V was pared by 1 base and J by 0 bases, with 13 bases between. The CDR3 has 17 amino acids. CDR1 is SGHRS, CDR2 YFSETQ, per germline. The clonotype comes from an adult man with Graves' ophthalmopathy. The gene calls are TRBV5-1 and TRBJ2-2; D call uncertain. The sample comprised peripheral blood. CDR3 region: CASSLRATNANTGELFF. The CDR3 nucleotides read TGCGCCAGCAGCTTGAGGGCCACGAATGCGAACACCGGGGAGCTGTTTTTT.